Listed here are 25 T cell receptor beta chains from one sample, sequenced in a study of T-cell reconstitution after alpha-beta-depleted transplantation in children. TCRbeta library preparation incorporated unique molecular identifiers. In TCRdb, the PCR reads were re-called with MiXCR into one record per CDR3 protein. The profile covers about a million distinct CDR3 sequences, with roughly 29% appearing a single time and roughly 30% taken by the ten largest. Here the sequenced sample was PBMCs, mostly from graft donor cells, taken 360 days after TCRalphabeta/CD19-depleted stem cell transplant. The receptors derive from a boy younger than two who had a stem cell transplant for SCID, so the T cells may come from the graft donor.

This clonotype showed up just a few times. The gene calls are TRBV20-1 and TRBJ2-7; 8 positions agree with TRBD1. Trimming took 3 bases from V and 3 from J; bases not matched to a gene: 4. Germline assignment: CDR1 DFQATT and CDR2 SNEGSKA (reference sequence). The CDR3 consists of 13 residues. The CDR3 loop reads CSARPGGGYEQYF. The CDR3 DNA sequence: TGCAGTGCTAGGCCAGGGGGCGGCTACGAGCAGTACTTC.

The chain joins TRBV15 to TRBJ2-3; 10 positions match TRBD2. CDR1 and CDR2 (germline): LNHNV, YYDKDF (reference sequence). V shed 1 base, J shed 6 bases, and the junction held 10 bases outside the gene matches. This CDR3 contains 17 residues. The CDR3 bases are TGTGCCACCAGCAGAGCCCCGGCTAGCGGGGGCGGGGATACGCAGTATTTT. Translation gives CATSRAPASGGGDTQYF.

In this sample, this clonotype turned up a few times. The chain has TRBV20-1 and TRBJ2-7, with TRBD2 identical over 8 bases. Germline V lookup: CDR1 DFQATT, CDR2 SNEGSKA (reference sequence). The length of the CDR3 is 13 residues. V lost 2 bases to trimming and J lost 0 bases; unmatched junction nucleotides: 0. CDR3 nucleotide sequence: TGCAGTGCTAGAAGCGGGAGCTCCTACGAGCAGTACTTC. Translation gives CSARSGSSYEQYF.

CDR3 amino acids: CASSPGTGGFNQPQHF. The CDR3 DNA reads as TGTGCCAGCAGTCCAGGAACAGGGGGTTTCAATCAGCCCCAGCATTTT. The chain links TRBV12-3 or TRBV12-4 to TRBJ1-5; TRBD1 aligns across 8 bases. The V segment lost 5 bases and the J segment 3 bases; nucleotides outside the gene matches: 9. The CDR3 consists of 16 residues.

This clonotype was seen a few times. This chain connects TRBV5-1 to TRBJ1-2; no clear D gene. Germline lookup yields CDR1 SGHRS and CDR2 YFSETQ. The CDR3 covers 14 residues. V lost 4 bases and J 3 bases, leaving 13 bases between the germline ends. The CDR3, as DNA: TGCGCCAGCAGCAGTTACGGTGCGGACTATGGCTACACCTTC. Translating it yields CASSSYGADYGYTF.

This clonotype was counted only a few times. This rearrangement joins TRBV7-9 to TRBJ2-1; D is perhaps TRBD1 (5 bases). This CDR3 has 16 residues. The germline V gene encodes CDR1 SEHNR and CDR2 FQNEAQ (reference sequence). V gave up 7 bases and J gave up 9 bases, with 25 bases separating them. The CDR3 sequence is CASTKRKGSPVTEQFF. CDR3 DNA: TGTGCCAGCACCAAACGTAAGGGGTCCCCTGTCACTGAGCAGTTCTTC.

The chain employs TRBV4-1 and TRBJ2-7; 8 nucleotides match TRBD2. Per the germline V gene, CDR1 is MGHRA and CDR2 is YSYEKL. This CDR3 comprises 16 residues. V shed 3 bases and J 3 bases; nucleotides not matched to a gene: 10. CDR3 coding DNA: TGCGCCAGCAGCCATCCCATCAACCGGGGGGGCTACGAGCAGTACTTC. Protein sequence: CASSHPINRGGYEQYF.

The rearrangement joins TRBV5-1 to TRBJ2-1; TRBD2 matches at 8 bases. With 3 bases clipped from V and 2 bases from J, the junction kept 7 bases outside the gene matches. This CDR3 contains 16 residues. The germline V gene encodes CDR1 SGHRS and CDR2 YFSETQ. CDR3 coding DNA: TGCGCCAGCAGCTCGGATGGACTAGCAGCCTACAATGAGCAGTTCTTC. Translated: CASSSDGLAAYNEQFF. Full variable domain (rest looked up from reference TRBV5-1 and TRBJ2-1): KAGVTQTPRYLIKTRGQQVTLSCSPISGHRSVSWYQQTPGQGLQFLFEYFSETQRNKGNFPGRFSGRQFSNSRSEMNVSTLELGDSALYLCASSSDGLAAYNEQFFGPGTRLTVL.

Only a few counts were recorded for this clonotype. The chain couples TRBV5-1 to TRBJ2-1, with D hard to call. The CDR3 is made up of 17 amino acids. CDR1 is SGHRS and CDR2 is YFSETQ in the germline V gene. Trimming removed 2 bases from V and 0 bases from J, with 15 bases in between. This CDR3 is CASSLGTPLSSYNEQFF. The CDR3 DNA reads as TGCGCCAGCAGCTTAGGTACACCCCTAAGCTCCTACAATGAGCAGTTCTTC.

The chain employs TRBV6-1 and TRBJ2-3, with 10 positions matching TRBD2. The V gene's germline CDR1 is MNHNS and CDR2 SASEGT. This CDR3 has 15 residues. V was clipped by 5 bases and J by 5 bases; unmatched bases: 7. The CDR3 sequence: CASSPEAGGGDTQYF. CDR3 DNA: TGTGCCAGCAGTCCTGAAGCGGGGGGGGGAGATACGCAGTATTTT.

This clonotype has more than one count but fewer than ten. The CDR3 sequence is CAISELPDTGELFF. For the CDR3, the DNA is TGTGCCATCAGTGAGTTGCCCGACACCGGGGAGCTGTTTTTT. The chain couples TRBV10-3 to TRBJ2-2, with D uncertain. CDR1 is ENHRY and CDR2 is SYGVKD in the germline V gene. V was cut by 1 base and J by 3 bases, with 6 bases left in between. This CDR3 is built from 14 residues.

This chain uses TRBV15 with TRBJ2-2; no firm D call. Trimming left V 0 bases short and J 3 bases short, with 11 bases between. CDR1 and CDR2 from the germline V gene are LNHNV and YYDKDF (reference sequence). The CDR3 runs to 16 residues. The chain's CDR3 is CATSRDKSDYTGELFF. The CDR3 nucleotides are TGTGCCACCAGCAGAGATAAGAGTGACTACACCGGGGAGCTGTTTTTT.

The table lists this clonotype with many counts. The chain has TRBV20-1 and TRBJ2-3; 7 nucleotides align to TRBD2. Germline CDR1 reads DFQATT; CDR2 reads SNEGSKA (reference sequence). Losses at the gene ends were 0 bases for V and 5 bases for J; bases not matched to a gene: 5. The length of the CDR3 is 14 residues. The DNA for the CDR3 is TGCAGTGCTAGAGATCGACTAGCTGTAGATACGCAGTATTTT. Translated, it gives CSARDRLAVDTQYF.

J is TRBJ2-2 and V is TRBV4-3, with TRBD2 matching 7 bases. The V gene end was trimmed by 1 base and the J gene end by 6 bases; junction bases not matched to a gene: 5. Germline CDR1 LGHNA, CDR2 YSLEER. The CDR3 is 15 residues long. In DNA, the CDR3 is TGCGCCAGCAGCCAAGGACTAGCCCCCGCCGGGGAGCTGTTTTTT. Amino acid sequence: CASSQGLAPAGELFF.

The chain joins TRBV12-3 or TRBV12-4 to TRBJ1-2, with unresolved D. The CDR3 totals 11 residues. V gave up 5 bases and J gave up 4 bases, with 5 bases separating them. The CDR3 DNA reads as TGTGCCAGCAGTCGGGCCTATGGCTACACCTTC. Amino acid sequence: CASSRAYGYTF.

V is TRBV11-1 and J is TRBJ1-5, with D possibly being TRBD1 (5 bases). This CDR3 has 12 amino acids. V dropped 5 bases and J dropped 4 bases, with 6 bases sitting between them. Germline V lookup: CDR1 SGHAT, CDR2 FQDESV (reference sequence). The CDR3 is CASSGGNQPQHF. For the CDR3, the DNA is TGTGCCAGCAGCGGGGGGAATCAGCCCCAGCATTTT.

The chain carries TRBV18 and TRBJ2-5; D is possibly TRBD2 (6 bases). The germline V and J ends were trimmed by 3 bases and 2 bases, with 13 bases remaining between them. The CDR3 is 15 amino acids. Germline V gene sequence: CDR1 KGHSH, CDR2 LQKENI. CDR3 sequence reads: CASSPRGNIQETQYF. In DNA, the CDR3 is TGTGCCAGCTCACCGCGGGGCAACATTCAAGAGACCCAGTACTTC.

The V gene is TRBV5-1, the J gene TRBJ2-1; possibly TRBD2 for D (7 bases). The CDR3 covers 16 residues. Trimming stripped 2 bases from V and 0 bases from J, with 12 bases between. Germline lookup yields CDR1 SGHRS and CDR2 YFSETQ. CDR3 sequence reads: CASSFRGASSYNEQFF. Here the CDR3 DNA reads TGCGCCAGCAGCTTTCGGGGGGCCAGCTCCTACAATGAGCAGTTCTTC.

V usage is TRBV7-9 and J usage is TRBJ2-7; D might be TRBD1 (5 bases). The V end lost 5 bases, the J end lost 2 bases, and 19 bases lay between the germline ends. The CDR3 runs 16 residues. Germline V lookup: CDR1 SEHNR, CDR2 FQNEAQ (reference sequence). CDR3 amino acids: CASSHSRQQIAYEQYF. CDR3 nucleotide sequence: TGTGCCAGCAGCCATAGCCGACAGCAAATTGCCTACGAGCAGTACTTC. Complete variable domain (other parts from reference TRBV7-9 and TRBJ2-7): DTGVSQNPRHKITKRGQNVTFRCDPISEHNRLYWYRQTLGQGPEFLTYFQNEAQLEKSRLLSDRFSAERPKGSFSTLEIQRTEQGDSAMYLCASSHSRQQIAYEQYFGPGTRLTVT.

Only a few counts were recorded for this clonotype. In DNA form, the CDR3 reads TGTGCCAGCAGCTTAGTATCGGCAGGGTATTTGACAGATACGCAGTATTTT. Translated: CASSLVSAGYLTDTQYF. V usage is TRBV11-2 and J usage is TRBJ2-3; tentative D call: TRBD1 (5 bases). This CDR3 contains 17 residues. Germline CDR1 and CDR2: SGHAT and FQNNGV. The V and J ends lost 1 base and 3 bases respectively, with 17 bases between them.

The chain links TRBV10-3 to TRBJ1-1; no clear D. Germline values: CDR1 ENHRY, CDR2 SYGVKD. Trimming pared 0 bases from V and 1 base from J, leaving 3 bases between. The CDR3 loop spans 13 amino acids. The CDR3 loop is CAISESGNTEAFF. The CDR3 DNA follows: TGTGCCATCAGTGAGTCGGGGAACACTGAAGCTTTCTTT.

This clonotype was seen more than once but under ten times. The rearrangement links TRBV10-1 to TRBJ2-2, with D possibly being TRBD2 (6 bases). Germline V gene lookup returns CDR1 WNHNN and CDR2 SYGVQD (reference sequence). The V and J ends lost 0 bases and 7 bases respectively, with 15 bases between them. This CDR3 is 16 amino acids long. Written as DNA, the CDR3 is TGCGCCAGCAGTGAGTCGAGGACGGGGAGGAACGGGGAGCTGTTTTTT. Its translation is CASSESRTGRNGELFF.

This sequence joins TRBV5-1 and TRBJ1-5; a weak D match, TRBD1 (5 bases). This CDR3 contains 15 residues. Germline loops: CDR1 SGHRS, CDR2 YFSETQ. V lost 4 bases, J lost 3 bases, and 14 bases lay in between. CDR3 sequence: CASSPGPGYNQPQHF. The CDR3 DNA reads TGCGCCAGCAGCCCCGGGCCAGGGTACAATCAGCCCCAGCATTTT.

This clonotype was detected a few times. The rearrangement joins TRBV19 to TRBJ1-1; D is unresolved. This CDR3 has 13 amino acids. With 4 bases removed from V and 1 base from J, the gap between germline ends came to 7 bases. Per the germline V gene, CDR1 is LNHDA and CDR2 is SQIVND (reference sequence). The CDR3 spells CASSNRRNTEAFF. CDR3 nucleotide sequence: TGTGCCAGTAGTAATCGACGGAACACTGAAGCTTTCTTT. The full variable domain, with the rest looked up from reference TRBV19 and TRBJ1-1, is DGGITQSPKYLFRKEGQNVTLSCEQNLNHDAMYWYRQDPGQGLRLIYYSQIVNDFQKGDIAEGYSVSREKKESFPLTVTSAQKNPTAFYLCASSNRRNTEAFFGQGTRLTVV.

CDR3 nucleotides: TGTGCCAGCAGTTACACATTATTGGGGACCATGAACACTGAAGCTTTCTTT. It codes for CASSYTLLGTMNTEAFF. V and J are TRBV6-5 and TRBJ1-1, with D possibly matching TRBD1 (5 bases). Per the germline V gene, CDR1 is MNHEY and CDR2 is SVGAGI. V lost 2 bases and J lost 0, with 16 bases in between. This CDR3 is built from 17 residues.